This is a list of T cell receptor beta chains from one sample in a study of blood T cell repertoires in COVID-19. Profiling relied on immunoSEQ multiplex PCR, and the TCRdb table lists in-frame clones only, not all of them. This sample has roughly 62,000 clones, with roughly 80% found just once. The sample comprised peripheral blood. The source is an elderly man with COVID-19, enrolled during active disease. The CDR3 runs from the conserved cysteine through the conserved F or W. A D gene is named only where the DNA matches it firmly. For some rows the clone size is stated as once, few or many, or as a class when expanded; others skip it.

v_call,d_call,j_call,clone_size,cdr3_nt,cdr3_aa
TRBV2,.,TRBJ1-1,.,TGTGCCAGCAGTGAAGGGCAGTTCACTGAAGCTTTCTTT,CASSEGQFTEAFF
TRBV5-1,TRBD1,TRBJ1-6,.,TGCGCCAGCAGCAGGGGACAGGGGAGGAATTCACCCCTCCACTTT,CASSRGQGRNSPLHF
TRBV7-2,TRBD1,TRBJ1-1,.,TGTGCCAGCAGCACGCAGGGGGCGTTCACTGAAGCTTTCTTT,CASSTQGAFTEAFF
TRBV28,.,TRBJ1-2,.,TGTGCCAGCACCAAGGGGCATGGCTACACCTTC,CASTKGHGYTF
TRBV19,.,TRBJ1-2,.,TGTGCCAGTAGAAGAGATGGGGCCGTCAACTATGGCTACACCTTC,CASRRDGAVNYGYTF
TRBV3-1/TRBV3-2,.,TRBJ1-1,once,TGTGCCAGCAGCCCTGCCTCTCTCGCGGCTTTCTTT,CASSPASLAAFF
TRBV7-8,.,TRBJ2-1,.,TGTGCCAGCAGCTTAAGAATCGGCGGCTCCTACAATGAGCAGTTCTTC,CASSLRIGGSYNEQFF
TRBV5-1,TRBD1,TRBJ1-4,.,TGCGCCAGCAGCTCAGGGGGGCCTAATGAAAAACTGTTTTTT,CASSSGGPNEKLFF
TRBV5-6,TRBD1,TRBJ1-2,.,TGTGCCAGCAGCTCTTGGTCCTGGGGCAGGGGGACCTATGGCTACACCTTC,CASSSWSWGRGTYGYTF
TRBV5-6,.,TRBJ1-2,.,TGTGCCAGCAGCTTGGGGGCAGGCTTTTTCTATGGCTACACCTTC,CASSLGAGFFYGYTF
TRBV24-1,.,TRBJ1-1,.,TGTGCCATCGGTAAGGACAGCTATGAAGCTTTCTTT,CAIGKDSYEAFF
TRBV14,.,TRBJ1-1,.,TGTGCCAGCAGTTTCGACTTTTTTGCTGAAGCTTTCTTT,CASSFDFFAEAFF
TRBV28,.,TRBJ1-2,.,TGTGCCAGCAGGCAGGAGGGGCTTGGCTATGGCTACACCTTC,CASRQEGLGYGYTF
TRBV7-8,.,TRBJ1-4,few,TGTGCCAGCAGCTTAGACCCGGGGACTAATGAAAAACTGTTTTTT,CASSLDPGTNEKLFF
TRBV19,.,TRBJ1-5,.,TGTGCCAGTAGCCCGGGAGGGGGAGGTCGGAGCGCTCAGCCCCAGCATTTT,CASSPGGGGRSAQPQHF
TRBV4-3,.,TRBJ1-1,.,TGCGCCAGCAGCCAAGTTAGGGAAGCGGACACTGAAGCTTTCTTT,CASSQVREADTEAFF
TRBV10-3,TRBD2,TRBJ2-1,once,TGTGCCATCAGGCCTGGACTAGCGGGACGCAATGAGCAGTTCTTC,CAIRPGLAGRNEQFF
TRBV2,.,TRBJ1-3,.,TGTGCCAGCAGTGATCGGGGGATAACCGCCATATATTTT,CASSDRGITAIYF
TRBV27,.,TRBJ2-4,.,TGTGCCAGCAGTTTATACGGTCTCTTCCAAAACATTCAGTACTTC,CASSLYGLFQNIQYF
TRBV5-6,.,TRBJ1-5,.,TGTGCCAGCAGCAGCCCGGGGCAGCCCCAGCATTTT,CASSSPGQPQHF
TRBV7-9,.,TRBJ1-1,.,TGTGCCAGCAGCTCCAGGGCTCTTGGCACTGAAGCTTTCTTT,CASSSRALGTEAFF
TRBV27,TRBD1,TRBJ2-2,.,TGTGCCAGCAGTTGGGACAGGGAAAGGTCCGGGGAGCTGTTTTTT,CASSWDRERSGELFF
TRBV5-1,TRBD2,TRBJ2-1,.,TGCGCCAGCAGGGGCGGGAGAACCTACAATGAGCAGTTCTTC,CASRGGRTYNEQFF
TRBV4-3,.,TRBJ2-2,.,TGCGCCAGCAGCCAAGAGGCTAGCGCCCAATTGAACACCGGGGAGCTGTTTTTT,CASSQEASAQLNTGELFF
TRBV7-8,.,TRBJ2-1,.,TGTGCCAGCAGCTTAGTCGCGCCTACCTACAATGAGCAGTTCTTC,CASSLVAPTYNEQFF
TRBV9,.,TRBJ1-5,once,TGTGCCAGCAGCGTAGAGGCGGGATACAATCAGCCCCAGCATTTT,CASSVEAGYNQPQHF
TRBV7-3,TRBD1,TRBJ2-1,.,TGTGCCAGCAGCCCCCGGGACAGGAGTAATGAGCAGTTCTTC,CASSPRDRSNEQFF
TRBV5-1,TRBD1,TRBJ2-1,.,TGCGCCAGCAGCTCGACAGGGTCAGATTATGAGCAGTTCTTC,CASSSTGSDYEQFF
TRBV2,.,TRBJ1-1,.,TGTGCCAGCAGTGGACCCCAGGGATTCGACACTGAAGCTTTCTTT,CASSGPQGFDTEAFF
TRBV29-1,TRBD1,TRBJ2-2,.,TGCAGCGTGGACAGGGGGCGGGCCGGGGAGCTGTTTTTT,CSVDRGRAGELFF
TRBV7-2,.,TRBJ1-2,.,TGTGCCAGCAGTTCCGATCGGGATACCCTCAGCTATGGCTACACCTTC,CASSSDRDTLSYGYTF
TRBV20-1,TRBD1,TRBJ1-6,.,TGCAGTGCTAGTACGGGACAGCATAATTCACCCCTCCACTTT,CSASTGQHNSPLHF
TRBV9,TRBD1,TRBJ1-2,.,TGTGCCAGCAGCGGCAGGGGGCTTAGTGGCTACACCTTC,CASSGRGLSGYTF
TRBV19,.,TRBJ2-3,.,TGTGCCAGTAGTTTCCTAGGGGCAGATACGCAGTATTTT,CASSFLGADTQYF
TRBV4-3,.,TRBJ1-4,.,TGCGCCAGCAGCCAGATCTTGAGGGGGGAAAAACTGTTTTTT,CASSQILRGEKLFF
TRBV7-2,TRBD2,TRBJ2-2,.,TGTGCCAGCAGCTCCCGGGCGGGGGACACCGGGGAGCTGTTTTTT,CASSSRAGDTGELFF
TRBV11-2,.,TRBJ2-1,.,TGTGCCAGCAGCTTAGCCTACGGGTCGGGGGATGAGCAGTTCTTC,CASSLAYGSGDEQFF
TRBV4-3,.,TRBJ2-2,.,TGCGCCAGCAGCCAAAGGACAGCGAACACCGGGGAGCTGTTTTTT,CASSQRTANTGELFF
TRBV10-2,.,TRBJ1-1,.,TGCGCCAGCAGTGACAGGGAAATGCGCACTGAAGCTTTCTTT,CASSDREMRTEAFF
TRBV9,TRBD2,TRBJ2-7,.,TGTGCCAGCAGCGAGGCTATCGGTGCAGGGACTAGCGGGGTCTACGAGCAGTACTTC,CASSEAIGAGTSGVYEQYF
TRBV7-2,.,TRBJ2-5,.,TGTGCCAGCAGCTTCTCTAGCAGCGACGCCGAGACCCAGTACTTC,CASSFSSSDAETQYF